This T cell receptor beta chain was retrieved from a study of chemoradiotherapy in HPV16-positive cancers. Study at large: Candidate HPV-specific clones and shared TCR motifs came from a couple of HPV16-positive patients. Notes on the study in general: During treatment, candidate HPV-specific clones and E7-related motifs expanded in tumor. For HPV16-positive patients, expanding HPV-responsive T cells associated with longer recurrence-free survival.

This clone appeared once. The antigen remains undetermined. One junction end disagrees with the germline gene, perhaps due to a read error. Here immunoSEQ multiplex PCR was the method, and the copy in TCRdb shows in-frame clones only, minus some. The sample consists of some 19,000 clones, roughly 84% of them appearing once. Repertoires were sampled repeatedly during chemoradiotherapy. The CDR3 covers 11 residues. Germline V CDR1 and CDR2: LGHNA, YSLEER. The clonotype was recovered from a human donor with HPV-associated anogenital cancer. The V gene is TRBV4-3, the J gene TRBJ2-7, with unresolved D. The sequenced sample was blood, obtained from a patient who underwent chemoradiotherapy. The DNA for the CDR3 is TGCGCCAGCAGCCAAGATCCTTTTCTGAACTTC. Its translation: CASSQDPFLNF.